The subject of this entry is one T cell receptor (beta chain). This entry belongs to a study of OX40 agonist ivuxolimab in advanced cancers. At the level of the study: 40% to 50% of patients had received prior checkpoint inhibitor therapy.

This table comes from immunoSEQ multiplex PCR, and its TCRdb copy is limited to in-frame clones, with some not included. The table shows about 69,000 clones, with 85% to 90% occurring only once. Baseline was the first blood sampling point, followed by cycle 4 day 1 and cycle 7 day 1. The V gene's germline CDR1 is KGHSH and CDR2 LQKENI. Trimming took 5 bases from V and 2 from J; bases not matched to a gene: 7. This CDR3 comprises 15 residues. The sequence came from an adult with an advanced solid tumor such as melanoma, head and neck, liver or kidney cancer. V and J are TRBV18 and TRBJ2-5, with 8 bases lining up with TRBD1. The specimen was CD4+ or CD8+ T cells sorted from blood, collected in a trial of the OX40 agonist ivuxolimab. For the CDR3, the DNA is TGTGCCAGCTCAGCCCGGACAGGGCAACAAGAGACCCAGTACTTC. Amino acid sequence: CASSARTGQQETQYF. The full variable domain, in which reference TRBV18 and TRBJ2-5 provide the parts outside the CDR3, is NAGVMQNPRHLVRRRGQEARLRCSPMKGHSHVYWYRQLPEEGLKFMVYLQKENIIDESGMPKERFSAEFPKEGPSILRIQQVVRGDSAAYFCASSARTGQQETQYFGPGTRLLVL.